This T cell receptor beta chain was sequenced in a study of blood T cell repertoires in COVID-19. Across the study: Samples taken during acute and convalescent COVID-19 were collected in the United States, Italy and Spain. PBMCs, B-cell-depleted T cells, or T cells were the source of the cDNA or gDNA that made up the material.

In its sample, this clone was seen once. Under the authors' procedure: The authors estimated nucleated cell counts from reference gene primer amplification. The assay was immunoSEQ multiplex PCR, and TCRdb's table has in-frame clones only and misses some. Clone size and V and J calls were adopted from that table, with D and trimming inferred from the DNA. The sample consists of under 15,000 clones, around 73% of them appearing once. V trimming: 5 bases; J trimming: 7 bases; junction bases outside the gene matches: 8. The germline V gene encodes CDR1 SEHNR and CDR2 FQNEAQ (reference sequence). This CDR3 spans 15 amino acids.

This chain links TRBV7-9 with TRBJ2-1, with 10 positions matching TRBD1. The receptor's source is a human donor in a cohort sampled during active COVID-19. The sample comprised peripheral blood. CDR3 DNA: TGTGCCAGCAGCATCCGACAGGGGGCATATAATGAGCAGTTCTTC. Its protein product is CASSIRQGAYNEQFF.